This T cell receptor beta chain appears in the sequencing data of a study of control samples from healthy donors and cancer patients. V was clipped by 1 base and J by 8 bases; unmatched bases: 10. CDR3 size: 15 residues. Germline V gene data show CDR1 as LGHDT and CDR2 as YNNKEL (reference sequence). Generated by immunoSEQ multiplex PCR, the TCRdb table keeps only in-frame clones and is missing some. The top ten clones hold around 1.9% of a sample with about 190,000 clones, about 90% of them seen once. Sequencing was performed on blood. The sequence was obtained from a man younger than 40 in good health. The chain joins TRBV3-1 (or the pseudogene TRBV3-2) to TRBJ1-1; 7 bases line up with TRBD1. This chain's CDR3 is CASSQGDRAGGEAFF. The CDR3 DNA follows: TGTGCCAGCAGCCAAGGTGACAGGGCCGGTGGGGAAGCTTTCTTT.